A single sample is the source of the 21 T cell receptor beta chains below, sequenced in a study of Ad26.COV2.S vaccination and SARS-CoV-2 variants. Clones were sequenced by immunoSEQ multiplex PCR, and TCRdb holds only the in-frame ones, with some missing. Altogether about 100,000 clones are present, around 81% being singletons, with the ten largest covering about 18%. The sequenced sample was peripheral blood, obtained after recovery from COVID-19. These receptors were taken from a human donor who had recovered from COVID-19.

As to this clone: This may come from a read error, since a much larger clone is one base off. Other DNA sequences in the sample encode the same CDR3. The V and J genes are TRBV7-9 and TRBJ2-3; D is unresolved. In germline, CDR1 is SEHNR, CDR2 FQNEAQ (reference sequence). With 5 bases removed from V and 6 bases from J, the gap between germline ends came to 18 bases. This CDR3 contains 15 residues. For the CDR3, the DNA is TGTGCCAGCAGCCCGACTCGTCTTAGTTCGGATACGCAGTATTTT. Its translation: CASSPTRLSSDTQYF.

V gene TRBV9 combines with J gene TRBJ2-2; D gene uncertain. CDR1 is SGDLS and CDR2 is YYNGEE in the germline V gene. The CDR3 runs 16 residues. Trimming took 0 bases from V and 0 from J, leaving 9 bases between them. The CDR3 is CASSVGWVSNTGELFF. In DNA, the CDR3 is TGTGCCAGCAGCGTAGGCTGGGTTTCGAACACCGGGGAGCTGTTTTTT.

CDR3 in amino acids: CASSLSGGNTIYF. The CDR3 region has the DNA TGTGCCAGCAGTCTTAGCGGAGGAAACACCATATATTTT. The J gene is TRBJ1-3, the V gene TRBV3-1 (or the pseudogene TRBV3-2), with D unresolved. The CDR3 covers 13 residues. Germline CDR1 and CDR2: LGHDT and YNNKEL (reference sequence). Trimming stripped 6 bases from V and 4 bases from J, with 10 bases between.

The chain joins TRBV11-2 to TRBJ1-1; TRBD1 matches 11 bases. CDR1 is SGHAT and CDR2 is FQNNGV in the germline V gene. This CDR3 spans 16 amino acids. J gave up 2 bases and V 4 bases, and 6 bases lay outside the gene matches. The CDR3 protein is CASSWDRGEVNTEAFF. CDR3 DNA: TGTGCCAGCAGCTGGGACAGGGGGGAAGTAAACACTGAAGCTTTCTTT.

The gene calls are TRBV7-6 and TRBJ1-1; 12 bases are shared with TRBD1. The CDR3 contains 17 residues. From germline, CDR1 is SGHVS and CDR2 FNYEAQ. V shed 5 bases, J shed 3 bases, and the junction held 10 bases outside the gene matches. The CDR3 loop is CASSRDRGLGLDTEAFF. CDR3 bases: TGTGCCAGCAGCCGGGACAGGGGGCTGGGTTTGGACACTGAAGCTTTCTTT.

This chain joins TRBV30 and TRBJ1-6; TRBD1 agrees at 9 bases. This CDR3 is 13 amino acids long. CDR1 is GTSNPN and CDR2 is SVGIG in the germline V gene (reference sequence). Trimming removed 1 base from V and 10 bases from J; junction bases left unmatched: 2. In nucleotides, the CDR3 is TGTGCCTGGAGTGGAGGACAGGGGTCACCCCTCCACTTT. Residues: CAWSGGQGSPLHF.

This clone showed up just a few times. V gene TRBV4-2 combines with J gene TRBJ2-1, with D possibly TRBD2 on 6 matching bases. The germline CDR1 and CDR2 sequences are LGHNA and YNFKEQ. With 1 base removed from V and 8 bases from J, the gap between germline ends came to 21 bases. This CDR3 is built from 17 residues. CDR3 sequence: CASSQASDLPRGYEQFF. In nucleotides, the CDR3 is TGTGCCAGCAGCCAAGCTAGCGATCTTCCCCGAGGTTATGAGCAGTTCTTC.

The rearrangement uses TRBV28 and TRBJ2-7; 10 bases match TRBD2. Germline values: CDR1 MDHEN, CDR2 SYDVKM. This CDR3 contains 15 residues. V shed 6 bases and J 4 bases; nucleotides not matched to a gene: 9. The CDR3 region is CASRSSSGGDYEQYF. CDR3 bases: TGTGCCAGCAGGTCTTCTAGCGGGGGCGATTACGAGCAGTACTTC.

This clone showed up just once. This chain joins TRBV7-2 and TRBJ2-3; 15 nucleotides match TRBD2. Per the germline V gene, CDR1 is SGHTA and CDR2 is FQGNSA. The CDR3 has 17 amino acids. V was clipped by 5 bases and J by 5 bases; unmatched bases: 8. Written as DNA, the CDR3 is TGTGCCAGCAGCCACGGGACTAGCGGGGGGTATGTAGATACGCAGTATTTT. Encoded protein: CASSHGTSGGYVDTQYF.

There are a few counts of this clone. The V gene is TRBV7-6, the J gene TRBJ2-7, with D unresolved. Between the trimmed V and J ends, which lost 5 bases and 1 base, there was a span of 15 bases. Germline V gene lookup returns CDR1 SGHVS and CDR2 FNYEAQ. There are 15 residues in the CDR3. CDR3 bases: TGTGCCAGCAGCCCCCGGCAGGATAGTTCCTACGAGCAGTACTTC. It is translated as CASSPRQDSSYEQYF.

The rearrangement links TRBV7-2 to TRBJ2-5, with D perhaps matching TRBD1 (6 bases). The V gene's germline CDR1 is SGHTA and CDR2 FQGNSA. CDR3 length: 14 residues. Trimming took 4 bases from V and 2 from J, leaving 11 bases between them. The CDR3 here is CASSSTGMQETQYF. As DNA, the CDR3 is TGTGCCAGCAGCTCTACAGGGATGCAAGAGACCCAGTACTTC.

This clone was counted only a few times. J is TRBJ1-1 and V is TRBV6-5; D is uncertain. Germline CDR1 is MNHEY and CDR2 is SVGAGI. CDR3 length: 14 amino acids. Deletions cut 5 bases from V and 4 bases from J, with 14 bases between. CDR3 amino acids: CASSNVQDSTEAFF. The DNA of the CDR3 is TGTGCCAGCAGTAACGTCCAAGATTCCACTGAAGCTTTCTTT.

The chain is built from TRBV2 and TRBJ1-5; TRBD1 agrees at 8 bases. Germline loops: CDR1 SNHLY, CDR2 FYNNEI. V was clipped by 4 bases and J by 5 bases; unmatched bases: 4. The CDR3 has 14 amino acids. The CDR3 region is CASSVDRGDQPQHF. In DNA, the CDR3 is TGTGCCAGCAGTGTCGACAGGGGAGATCAGCCCCAGCATTTT.

The chain combines TRBV28 with TRBJ1-6; perhaps TRBD1 as D (6 bases). Germline V gene data show CDR1 as MDHEN and CDR2 as SYDVKM. V lost 6 bases and J lost 9, with 21 bases in between. CDR3 length equals 16 residues. CDR3 region: CASRDWKGGFSSPLHF. CDR3 sequence (DNA): TGTGCCAGCAGGGATTGGAAGGGGGGGTTCAGTTCACCCCTCCACTTT.

The chain combines TRBV14 with TRBJ1-1; 8 nucleotides agree with TRBD1. CDR3 length: 16 residues. Germline V gene sequence: CDR1 SGHDN, CDR2 FVKESK. V gave up 1 base and J gave up 0 bases; unmatched junction bases: 4. CDR3 sequence: CASSQGGTGLNTEAFF. CDR3 nucleotides: TGTGCCAGCAGCCAAGGGGGGACAGGCTTGAACACTGAAGCTTTCTTT.

The DNA for the CDR3 is TGTGCCAGCTCACCTGTAGACAGGGGTGAGCCCCAGCATTTT. Protein product: CASSPVDRGEPQHF. The gene calls are TRBV18 and TRBJ1-5; 8 positions agree with TRBD1. Per the germline V gene, CDR1 is KGHSH and CDR2 is LQKENI. V gave up 3 bases and J gave up 8 bases; unmatched junction bases: 6. This CDR3 has 14 amino acids.

The J gene is TRBJ1-1, the V gene TRBV6-1; D is unclear. CDR1 and CDR2 (germline): MNHNS, SASEGT. The V end was cut by 2 bases, the J end by 1 base, with 8 bases between. CDR3 length: 14 residues. This CDR3 is CASSENSENTEAFF. For the CDR3, the DNA is TGTGCCAGCAGTGAAAATTCAGAGAACACTGAAGCTTTCTTT.

For the CDR3, the DNA is TGCGCCAGCAGCCAAACCGGGACAGGGGGAGAGACCCAGTACTTC. It encodes CASSQTGTGGETQYF. This sequence joins TRBV4-1 and TRBJ2-5; the match to TRBD1 covers 11 bases. Trimming took 2 bases from V and 4 from J; bases not matched to a gene: 3. This CDR3 has 15 amino acids. CDR1 is MGHRA, CDR2 YSYEKL, per germline.

The chain employs TRBV28 and TRBJ1-4; 9 bases align to TRBD1. The CDR3 is 15 amino acids. Per the germline V gene, CDR1 is MDHEN and CDR2 is SYDVKM. V gave up 6 bases and J gave up 5 bases; unmatched junction bases: 7. CDR3 DNA: TGTGCCAGCAGCTCTGGGACAGGGCCAAATGAAAAACTGTTTTTT. Its protein is CASSSGTGPNEKLFF.

The chain links TRBV11-2 to TRBJ2-7; D is unresolved. The CDR3 is 15 residues long. From germline, CDR1 is SGHAT and CDR2 FQNNGV. The V and J ends lost 1 base and 5 bases respectively, with 15 bases between them. CDR3 in DNA: TGTGCCAGCAGCTTAGTCCACGGACCGGCGGACGAGCAGTACTTC. It encodes CASSLVHGPADEQYF. The variable domain in full, completed from reference TRBV11-2 and TRBJ2-7, reads EAGVAQSPRYKIIEKRQSVAFWCNPISGHATLYWYQQILGQGPKLLIQFQNNGVVDDSQLPKDRFSAERLKGVDSTLKIQPAKLEDSAVYLCASSLVHGPADEQYFGPGTRLTVT.

The chain uses TRBV11-2 and TRBJ1-4; possible D gene TRBD1, 5 bases. Trimming removed 3 bases at V and 1 base at J, with 15 bases between. This CDR3 is built from 17 residues. Germline loops: CDR1 SGHAT, CDR2 FQNNGV. The CDR3 sequence: CASSFRGAGITNEKLFF. CDR3 DNA sequence: TGTGCCAGCAGCTTTCGAGGAGCAGGGATAACTAATGAAAAACTGTTTTTT.